One and the same sample provided the 22 T cell receptor beta chains below, sequenced in a study of monozygotic twins with inflammatory bowel disease. TCRdb re-called the 5' RACE reads and catalogs CDR3 proteins one per entry, DNA excluded. The sample includes approximately 420,000 distinct CDR3 sequences. Sequenced sample: blood. The receptors derive from a human donor with ulcerative colitis or Crohn's disease, or a healthy co-twin of an affected twin (not recorded which).

The chain is built from TRBV2 and TRBJ1-2. This CDR3 comprises 14 residues. Germline V gene lookup returns CDR1 SNHLY and CDR2 FYNNEI. CDR3 protein: CASSEALKRAGYTF.

This sequence joins TRBV20-1 and TRBJ2-7; the TRBD1 assignment by TCRdb is unverifiable without DNA. The CDR3 sequence is 16 residues long. CDR1 and CDR2 (germline): DFQATT, SNEGSKA (reference sequence). This CDR3 reads CSASPTGGRHSYEQYF.

V gene TRBV19 combines with J gene TRBJ2-7; the D call of TRBD1 rests on TCRdb alone, since no DNA is present to check it. The CDR3 contains 16 residues. The V gene's germline CDR1 is LNHDA and CDR2 SQIVND (reference sequence). CDR3: CASSAKPGASSYEQYF.

The rearrangement links TRBV29-1 to TRBJ2-7; TCRdb's assignment of TRBD1 cannot be checked, as there is no DNA. Germline V gives CDR1 SQVTM, CDR2 ANQGSEA. The CDR3 loop spans 13 amino acids. The CDR3 sequence: CSAGQGLTYEQYF.

The chain recombines TRBV10-3 with TRBJ1-1; TCRdb outputs TRBD1, but without DNA this stays unchecked. The length of the CDR3 is 11 residues. From germline, CDR1 is ENHRY and CDR2 SYGVKD. CDR3 amino acids: CAISDYDRVYF.

The genes are TRBV2 and TRBJ2-1. The CDR3 sequence is 15 residues long. CDR1 and CDR2 from the germline V gene are SNHLY and FYNNEI. The CDR3 sequence: CASSDLGVSYNEQFF. The full variable domain, its missing parts supplied by reference TRBV2 and TRBJ2-1, is EPEVTQTPSHQVTQMGQEVILRCVPISNHLYFYWYRQILGQKVEFLVSFYNNEISEKSEIFDDQFSVERPDGSNFTLKIRSTKLEDSAMYFCASSDLGVSYNEQFFGPGTRLTVL.

V is TRBV19 and J is TRBJ1-5; TCRdb gives TRBD1 as the D gene, but with no DNA this cannot be confirmed. The length of the CDR3 is 13 residues. Germline V lookup: CDR1 LNHDA, CDR2 SQIVND (reference sequence). The chain's CDR3 is CASNSGADQPQHF.

V usage is TRBV13 and J usage is TRBJ2-5; TCRdb selects TRBD1, and the lack of DNA leaves this call unchecked. This CDR3 is 15 amino acids long. Germline V gene lookup returns CDR1 PRHDT and CDR2 FYEKMQ (reference sequence). This CDR3 reads CASSPGRGPRETQYF.

V gene TRBV18 combines with J gene TRBJ2-2; absent DNA, TCRdb's TRBD1 call cannot be checked. Germline CDR1 KGHSH, CDR2 LQKENI. The CDR3 spans 17 residues. CDR3 region: CASSLLAPGGNTGELFF.

V is TRBV9 and J is TRBJ2-3; the TCRdb call, TRBD1, lacks DNA for checking. This CDR3 has 16 residues. From germline, CDR1 is SGDLS and CDR2 YYNGEE. The CDR3: CASSPRQGGGTDTQYF.

CDR3 in amino acids: CSAIGRGIQPQHF. This sequence joins TRBV20-1 and TRBJ1-5; the TCRdb call, TRBD1, lacks DNA for checking. Germline assignment: CDR1 DFQATT and CDR2 SNEGSKA (reference sequence). The CDR3 consists of 13 residues.

The chain couples TRBV7-2 to TRBJ1-6. Germline CDR1 and CDR2: SGHTA and FQGNSA. CDR3 length equals 14 residues. The CDR3 is CASSLGLRDSPLHF.

This rearrangement joins TRBV12-3 or TRBV12-4 to TRBJ2-3; the TCRdb call, TRBD1, lacks DNA for checking. The CDR3 consists of 15 residues. CDR3 amino acids: CASSLVSGSLDTQYF.

The J gene is TRBJ2-5, the V gene TRBV5-1; TCRdb outputs TRBD1, but without DNA this stays unchecked. The CDR3 is 13 residues long. Germline CDR1 reads SGHRS; CDR2 reads YFSETQ. The CDR3 sequence is CASSTGSGETQYF.

The rearrangement links TRBV19 to TRBJ2-2; TCRdb gives TRBD2 as the D gene, but with no DNA this cannot be confirmed. Germline CDR1 is LNHDA and CDR2 is SQIVND (reference sequence). The CDR3 length is 17 residues. The CDR3: CASAGTIDNGWSGELFF.

This sequence joins TRBV28 and TRBJ2-7; TCRdb reports TRBD2, a call that lacks DNA to check it against. Germline values: CDR1 MDHEN, CDR2 SYDVKM. The CDR3 spans 14 residues. The CDR3: CACRAGGPSYEQYF.

Here the CDR3 reads CATGLDGETQYF. V is TRBV2 and J is TRBJ2-5. CDR3 length equals 12 residues. CDR1 and CDR2 (germline): SNHLY, FYNNEI. The variable domain in full, with the rest retrieved from reference TRBV2 and TRBJ2-5, is EPEVTQTPSHQVTQMGQEVILRCVPISNHLYFYWYRQILGQKVEFLVSFYNNEISEKSEIFDDQFSVERPDGSNFTLKIRSTKLEDSAMYFCATGLDGETQYFGPGTRLLVL.

CDR3: CASISWGDNEQFF. The chain recombines TRBV2 with TRBJ2-1; TCRdb proposes TRBD2, but this gene call is untestable without DNA. The CDR3 contains 13 residues. The V gene's germline CDR1 is SNHLY and CDR2 FYNNEI.

The chain recombines TRBV5-6 with TRBJ2-4. The CDR3 consists of 17 residues. The germline V gene has CDR1 SGHDT and CDR2 YYEEEE. CDR3: CASSLTLISGAKNTQYF. The full variable domain, its missing parts supplied by reference TRBV5-6 and TRBJ2-4, is DAGVTQSPTHLIKTRGQQVTLRCSPKSGHDTVSWYQQALGQGPQFIFQYYEEEERQRGNFPDRFSGHQFPNYSSELNVNALLLGDSALYLCASSLTLISGAKNTQYFGAGTRLSVL.

The rearrangement links TRBV5-1 to TRBJ2-3; lacking DNA, the TRBD2 call made by TCRdb goes unchecked. The germline V gene encodes CDR1 SGHRS and CDR2 YFSETQ. The CDR3 runs to 16 residues. CDR3: CASSARLAGVLDTQYF. Full variable domain (missing parts from reference TRBV5-1 and TRBJ2-3): KAGVTQTPRYLIKTRGQQVTLSCSPISGHRSVSWYQQTPGQGLQFLFEYFSETQRNKGNFPGRFSGRQFSNSRSEMNVSTLELGDSALYLCASSARLAGVLDTQYFGPGTRLTVL.

The chain couples TRBV5-5 to TRBJ2-1. This CDR3 contains 12 residues. Germline lookup yields CDR1 SGHKS and CDR2 YYEKEE (reference sequence). The CDR3 loop is CASSFEYNEQFF.

The rearrangement uses TRBV19 and TRBJ2-1; the TCRdb D gene call, TRBD2, has no DNA to confirm it. In germline, CDR1 is LNHDA, CDR2 SQIVND (reference sequence). This CDR3 spans 16 amino acids. CDR3 residues: CASSTGTSGIYNEQFF.